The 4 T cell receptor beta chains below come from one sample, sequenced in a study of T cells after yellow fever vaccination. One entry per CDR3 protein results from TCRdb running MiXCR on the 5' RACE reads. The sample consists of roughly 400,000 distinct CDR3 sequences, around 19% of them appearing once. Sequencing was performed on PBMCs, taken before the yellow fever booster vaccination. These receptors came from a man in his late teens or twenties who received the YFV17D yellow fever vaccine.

This CDR3 is CASSPATGSSYNSPLHF. The DNA for the CDR3 is TGTGCCAGCAGTCCCGCGACAGGGAGCTCCTATAATTCACCCCTCCACTTT. V usage is TRBV27 and J usage is TRBJ1-6, with TRBD1 identical over 7 bases. Germline V CDR1 and CDR2: MNHEY, SMNVEV (reference sequence). The trim removed 5 bases at V and 0 bases at J, leaving 7 bases unmatched. The CDR3 totals 17 residues.

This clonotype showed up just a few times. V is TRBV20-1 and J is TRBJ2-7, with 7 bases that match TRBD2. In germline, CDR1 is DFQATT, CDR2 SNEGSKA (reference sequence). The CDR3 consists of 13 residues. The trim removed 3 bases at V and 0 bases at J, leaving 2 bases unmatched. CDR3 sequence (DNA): TGCAGTGCTAGTGGCGGGGGCTCCTACGAGCAGTACTTC. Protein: CSASGGGSYEQYF.

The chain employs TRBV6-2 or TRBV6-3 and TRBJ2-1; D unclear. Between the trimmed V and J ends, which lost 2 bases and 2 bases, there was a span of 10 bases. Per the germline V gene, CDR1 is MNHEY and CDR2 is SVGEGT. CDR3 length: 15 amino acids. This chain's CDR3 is CASSYDAETYNEQFF. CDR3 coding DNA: TGTGCCAGCAGTTACGACGCGGAAACCTACAATGAGCAGTTCTTC.

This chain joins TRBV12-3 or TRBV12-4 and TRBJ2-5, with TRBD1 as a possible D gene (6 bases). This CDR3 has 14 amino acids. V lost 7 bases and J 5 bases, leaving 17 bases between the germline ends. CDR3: CASIIQGVGETQYF. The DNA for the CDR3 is TGTGCCAGCATCATACAGGGAGTTGGGGAGACCCAGTACTTC.